This is a list of T cell receptor beta chains from one sample in a study of tumor-infiltrating lymphocytes in oesophageal squamous cell carcinoma. TCRdb fed the PCR reads into MiXCR, producing one record per CDR3 protein. The table has 16,000 or so distinct CDR3 sequences, 44% seen once. The source material was blood. The receptor set was obtained from a female donor with esophageal squamous cell carcinoma. The CDR3 runs from the conserved cysteine through the conserved F or W. A D gene is named only where the DNA matches it firmly. Size is omitted from some rows. Given values are once, few, many or a class for expanded clones.

j_call clone_size cdr3_length v_call d_call cdr3_nt cdr3_aa
TRBJ2-7 few 15 TRBV7-6 NA TGTGCCAGCAGCTTAGGTCCGGGAAGCTCCTACGAGCAGTACTTC CASSLGPGSSYEQYF
TRBJ2-7 NA 12 TRBV6-8 NA TGTGCCAGCAGCATACATGACTACGAGCAGTACTTC CASSIHDYEQYF
TRBJ2-6 NA 17 TRBV6-6 NA TGTGCCAGCAGTTATTCAGGGAGTTCCTCTGGGGCCAACGTCCTGACTTTC CASSYSGSSSGANVLTF
TRBJ1-2 many 14 TRBV6-1 NA TGTGCCAGCAGTGAGGGGTTGAACCCATATGGCTACACCTTC CASSEGLNPYGYTF
TRBJ2-3 NA 11 TRBV5-6 NA TGTGCCAGCAGCTCAGACTACGAGCAGTATTTT CASSSDYEQYF
TRBJ1-6 NA 14 TRBV6-2/TRBV6-3 NA TGTACCAGCAGTGAGACGGCGGTGCACTACGAGCAGTACTTT CTSSETAVHYEQYF
TRBJ2-7 NA 17 TRBV6-6 TRBD2 TGTGCCAGCAGTTACGGACTAGCGGGAGGGCCTGGGAATGAGCAGTACTTC CASSYGLAGGPGNEQYF
TRBJ2-1 NA 15 TRBV4-2 NA TGTGCCAGCAGCCAAGATCAGGAGGGTAGTGAGACCCAGTTCTTC CASSQDQEGSETQFF
TRBJ2-5 NA 15 TRBV6-5 TRBD1 TGTGCCAGCAGTGAAACTCGACAGGGGGCGGGAGAGCAGTACTTC CASSETRQGAGEQYF
TRBJ2-7 many 15 TRBV11-2 NA TGTGCCAGCAGTGCGACGCCAGGTGTGAGGTACGAGCAGTACTTC CASSATPGVRYEQYF
TRBJ2-5 many 16 TRBV10-3 TRBD2 TGTGCCATCAGTGAACAATGGCGGGGGGTTCAAGAGACCCAGTACTTC CAISEQWRGVQETQYF
TRBJ1-1 medium-sized 13 TRBV28 NA TGTGCCAGCAGGACGGGTGGGTACACTGAAGCTTTCTTT CASRTGGYTEAFF
TRBJ2-5 NA 12 TRBV7-1 NA TGTGCCAGCAGCCCACAAGGGGAGACCCAGTACTTC CASSPQGETQYF
TRBJ2-1 medium-sized 16 TRBV7-2 TRBD2 TGTGCCAGCAGCCCCATCACTAGCGGTAGTTACAATGAGCAGTTCTTC CASSPITSGSYNEQFF
TRBJ2-1 NA 16 TRBV9 NA TGTGCCAGCAGCGAAGGGGGGGCCGGGTCCTACAATGAGCAGTTCTTC CASSEGGAGSYNEQFF
TRBJ2-1 NA 16 TRBV6-6 NA TGTGCCAGCAGTTACTCCTTCGCCCCAGGGGGGAATGAGCAGTTCTTC CASSYSFAPGGNEQFF
TRBJ2-7 many 15 TRBV6-1 TRBD2 TGTGCCAGCAGGGATACTAGCGGGAGGGCCCACGAGCAGTACTTC CASRDTSGRAHEQYF
TRBJ2-1 NA 15 TRBV7-3 TRBD2 TGTGCCAGCAGCCTAAGCGGGAGGTATAAGGATGAGCAGTTCTTC CASSLSGRYKDEQFF
TRBJ2-1 NA 15 TRBV28 NA TGTGCCAGCAGTCCTGGGGGGTTCACCTACAATGAGCAGTTCTTC CASSPGGFTYNEQFF
TRBJ2-7 NA 16 TRBV12-3/TRBV12-4 NA TGTGCCAGCACCACCACAGGGTACACCGGGTCCTACGAGCAGTACTTC CASTTTGYTGSYEQYF
TRBJ2-5 few 15 TRBV7-9 TRBD2 TGTGCCAGCAGCCTTATTGGGAGGGACCAAGAGACCCAGTACTTC CASSLIGRDQETQYF
TRBJ2-5 NA 17 TRBV12-3/TRBV12-4 NA TGTGCCAGCAGTTTAGAGGTCGGGTTAGGGGGACAAGAGACCCAGTACTTC CASSLEVGLGGQETQYF
TRBJ1-2 many 14 TRBV6-1 NA TGTGCCAGCACCCGGGACGGGGGGTTCAATGGCTACACCTTC CASTRDGGFNGYTF
TRBJ2-1 NA 18 TRBV11-3 TRBD1 TGTGCCAGCAGCTTAGGGGACAGGGGCCTCCGTTCCTACAATGAGCAGTTCTTC CASSLGDRGLRSYNEQFF
TRBJ1-2 many 15 TRBV12-3/TRBV12-4 TRBD1 TGTGCCAGCAGTTTAGGGACAGGGGGCGACTATGGCTACACCTTC CASSLGTGGDYGYTF
TRBJ1-5 many 12 TRBV6-1 NA TGTGCCAGCAGTGAATCGTATCCGTCCCAGCATTTT CASSESYPSQHF
TRBJ1-2 NA 15 TRBV6-6 NA TGTGCCAGCAGTTGGGCCGTTCCAGCTAACTATGGCTACACCTTC CASSWAVPANYGYTF